This T cell receptor beta chain was found in a study of shared clonotypes between healthy human individuals. Per germline, CDR1 MNHEY and CDR2 SVGAGI. CDR3 length: 14 residues. J gave up 4 bases and V 6 bases, and 6 bases lay outside the gene matches. The study ran the assay at deep level. Repertoires were generated with immunoSEQ multiplex PCR, while TCRdb's copy carries only in-frame clones and drops some. The repertoire consists of over 2 million clones, with approximately 95% occurring once and the leading ten covering around 1.1%. Positively selected for CCR7, the CD45RO-negative cells used as naive CD8 cells excluded terminally differentiated effector memory CD45RA+ cells. All donors qualified as healthy HIV-negative adults and had experienced no recent acute infections or vaccinations.

J is TRBJ1-5 and V is TRBV6-5; 7 bases agree with TRBD1. The sequenced material came from naive CD8+ T cells sorted from blood. The origin of this receptor is a man younger than 35 in good health. CDR3 DNA sequence: TGTGCCAGCAGCCCCGACAGGGTAAATCAGCCCCAGCATTTT. This sequence encodes CASSPDRVNQPQHF.